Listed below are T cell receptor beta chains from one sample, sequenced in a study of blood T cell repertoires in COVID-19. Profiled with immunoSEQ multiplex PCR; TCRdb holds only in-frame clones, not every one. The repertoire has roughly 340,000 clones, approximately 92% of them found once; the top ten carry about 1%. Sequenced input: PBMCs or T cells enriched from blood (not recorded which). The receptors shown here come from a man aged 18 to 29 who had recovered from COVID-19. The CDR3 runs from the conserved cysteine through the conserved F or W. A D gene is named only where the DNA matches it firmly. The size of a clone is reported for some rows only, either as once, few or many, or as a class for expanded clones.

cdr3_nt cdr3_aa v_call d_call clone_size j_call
TGTGCCAGCAGCTTAGATAGGCGGTGGACAACTGAAGCTTTCTTT CASSLDRRWTTEAFF TRBV7-8 . . TRBJ1-1
TGTGCCAGCAGCCGAGAGCTATTCTATGGCTACACCTTC CASSRELFYGYTF TRBV12-3/TRBV12-4 . . TRBJ1-2
TGTGCCAGCAGCCCCCGGCGGGGGGCCAACACTGAAGCTTTCTTT CASSPRRGANTEAFF TRBV4-2 . once TRBJ1-1
TGTGCCAGCAGTTTTACTCAGGGCAACACCGGGGAGCTGTTTTTT CASSFTQGNTGELFF TRBV28 . . TRBJ2-2
TGTGCCAGCAGCCAATCGGGTTTCGGTGAGCAGTTCTTC CASSQSGFGEQFF TRBV3-1/TRBV3-2 . . TRBJ2-1
TGTGCCAGTAGTATAGGGGCAGGGGCCTCCTACGAGCAGTACTTC CASSIGAGASYEQYF TRBV19 . . TRBJ2-7
TGTGCCAGCAGCGCTTGGCCTCGCGACGAAGCGGTGGCTAACTATGGCTACACCTTC CASSAWPRDEAVANYGYTF TRBV5-5 . . TRBJ1-2
TGTGCCAGCAGCCAAGACTCGCTAGCGGGAGCGGGGGCCAACGTCCTGACTTTC CASSQDSLAGAGANVLTF TRBV4-2 TRBD2 . TRBJ2-6
TGTGCCAGCGGGCGGGACAGGGCTAATGAAAAACTGTTTTTT CASGRDRANEKLFF TRBV27 TRBD1 . TRBJ1-4
TGCGCCAGCAGCCAAGATATTCCTGATCAGCCCCAGCATTTT CASSQDIPDQPQHF TRBV4-3 . many TRBJ1-5
TGTGCCAGTAGTCCAAGGGCGGGGACAGCACTTCACGAGCAGTACTTC CASSPRAGTALHEQYF TRBV19 . . TRBJ2-7
TGTGCCAGCATCATGAGTCGGGGGTTGAACACTGAAGCTTTCTTT CASIMSRGLNTEAFF TRBV6-5 . . TRBJ1-1
TGTGCCAGCAGTTACAGGAGACAAGAGACCCAGTACTTC CASSYRRQETQYF TRBV6-5 . . TRBJ2-5
TGCGCCAGCAGCTTGGCAGGGGGGTACACTGAAGCTTTCTTT CASSLAGGYTEAFF TRBV5-1 TRBD1 few TRBJ1-1
TGCGCCAGCAGCTCCCGGACTAGCCCAGATACGCAGTATTTT CASSSRTSPDTQYF TRBV4-1 TRBD2 once TRBJ2-3
TGCAGCGTTGTGGGCCCCACAGCTAACTATGGCTACACCTTC CSVVGPTANYGYTF TRBV29-1 . few TRBJ1-2
TGTGCCAGCAGATTGACAGGTAGCTCCTACGAGCAGTACTTC CASRLTGSSYEQYF TRBV14 . once TRBJ2-7
TGTGCCAGCAGTAAACAACAGGGGGGTGAGGCTTTCTTT CASSKQQGGEAFF TRBV28 TRBD1 . TRBJ1-1
TGTGCCAGCAGCCAAGAGCGGGGACTCCGCAATGAGCAGTTCTTC CASSQERGLRNEQFF TRBV14 . . TRBJ2-1
TGCGCCAGCAGCCAAGGGCCTGGACAGGGCAAGAATCAGCCCCAGCATTTT CASSQGPGQGKNQPQHF TRBV4-1 TRBD1 . TRBJ1-5